This T cell receptor beta chain was recorded in a study of Graves' ophthalmopathy and Graves' hyperthyroidism. Study-level results: The model's prediction of ophthalmopathy progression had approximately 68% sensitivity and around 78% specificity. Blood also carried most expanded thyroid clonotypes exceeding 0.001 frequency.

There are 13 residues in the CDR3. Germline assignment: CDR1 SQVTM and CDR2 ANQGSEA. Between the trimmed V and J ends, which lost 4 bases and 9 bases, there was a span of 18 bases. On this clonotype: What it recognizes is unknown.

Amplification of the TCR beta CDR3 regions used RNA transcripts (as template). First-round RT-PCR with HTBI primers preceded a second-round multiplex PCR. Via MiXCR, TCRdb re-called the multiplex PCR reads, giving one row per CDR3 protein. The sample yields hundreds of thousands of distinct CDR3 sequences, roughly 50% seen once. Certain patients were not enrolled. These were patients with other autoimmune diseases, uncontrolled infections, pregnancy or lactation. PBMCs originated in about 10 ml of fresh peripheral blood. V is TRBV29-1 and J is TRBJ2-5, with D possibly being TRBD1 (5 bases). This receptor was obtained from an adult man with Graves' ophthalmopathy. Specimen: peripheral blood. In DNA, the CDR3 is TGCAGCGTTGTAGGGGCAGGGAATAGGGCCCAGTACTTC. It yields the protein CSVVGAGNRAQYF.